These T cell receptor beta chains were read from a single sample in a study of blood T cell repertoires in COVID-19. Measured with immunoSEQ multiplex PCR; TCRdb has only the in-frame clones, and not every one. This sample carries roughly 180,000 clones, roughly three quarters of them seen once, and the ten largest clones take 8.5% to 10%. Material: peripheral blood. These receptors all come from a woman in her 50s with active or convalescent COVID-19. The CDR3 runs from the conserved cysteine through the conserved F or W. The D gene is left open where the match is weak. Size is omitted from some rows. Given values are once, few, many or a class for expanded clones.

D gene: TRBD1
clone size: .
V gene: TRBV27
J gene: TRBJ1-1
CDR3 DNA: TGTGCCAGCAACCCTAACAGGGGCACTGAAGCTTTCTTT
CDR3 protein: CASNPNRGTEAFF

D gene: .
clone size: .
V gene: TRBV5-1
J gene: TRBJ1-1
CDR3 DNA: TGCGCCAGCAGCGGAATGACAGGGAACACTGAAGCTTTCTTT
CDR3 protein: CASSGMTGNTEAFF

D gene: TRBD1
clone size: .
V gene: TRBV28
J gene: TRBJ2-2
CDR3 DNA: TGTGCCAGCAGTTTGCAGGGGGCGTATACCGGGGAGCTGTTTTTT
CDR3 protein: CASSLQGAYTGELFF

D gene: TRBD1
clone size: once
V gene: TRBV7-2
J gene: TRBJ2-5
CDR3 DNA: TGTGCCAGCAGCTTAGTTGCGGGACAGGGGTACGAGACCCAGTACTTC
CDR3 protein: CASSLVAGQGYETQYF

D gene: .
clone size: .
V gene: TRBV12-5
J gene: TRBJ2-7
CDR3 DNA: TGTGCTAGTGGTTTGCCCCGCGGGGCCTTAAACGAGCAGTACTTC
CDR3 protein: CASGLPRGALNEQYF

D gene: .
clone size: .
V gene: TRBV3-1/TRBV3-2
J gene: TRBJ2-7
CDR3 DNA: TGTGCCAGCAGCCAAGGCGCTCCCGCCGGGATCCACGAGCAGTACTTC
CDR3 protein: CASSQGAPAGIHEQYF

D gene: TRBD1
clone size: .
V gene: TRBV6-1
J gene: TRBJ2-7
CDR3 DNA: TGTGCCAGCAGTGAAAACCCCGGGACAGCATACGAGCAGTACTTC
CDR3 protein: CASSENPGTAYEQYF

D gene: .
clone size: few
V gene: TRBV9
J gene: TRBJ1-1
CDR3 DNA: TGTGCCAGCAGCGTAGACGCGGGCCAGGGGACTGAAGCTTTCTTT
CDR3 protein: CASSVDAGQGTEAFF

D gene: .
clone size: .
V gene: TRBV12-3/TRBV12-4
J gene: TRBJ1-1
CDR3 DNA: TGTGCCAGCAGTGCGGCTCACAACACTGAAGCTTTCTTT
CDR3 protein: CASSAAHNTEAFF

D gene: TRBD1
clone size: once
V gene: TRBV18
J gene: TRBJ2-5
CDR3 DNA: TGTGCCAGCTCACCGTTCGGACAGGGGGAGACCCAGTACTTC
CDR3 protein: CASSPFGQGETQYF

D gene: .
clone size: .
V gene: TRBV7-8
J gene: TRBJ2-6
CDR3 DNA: TGTGCCAGCAGCTTAGTCGAGTTCACCGGGGCCAACGTCCTGACTTTC
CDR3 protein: CASSLVEFTGANVLTF

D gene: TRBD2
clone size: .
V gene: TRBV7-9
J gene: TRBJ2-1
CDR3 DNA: TGTGCCAGCAGCTTAGCGGGGACGGGGGGGCTTGATGAGCAGTTCTTC
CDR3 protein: CASSLAGTGGLDEQFF

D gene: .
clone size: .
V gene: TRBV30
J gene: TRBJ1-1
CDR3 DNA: TGTGCTTATGCCGGAGGACGCACTGAAGCTTTCTTT
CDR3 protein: CAYAGGRTEAFF

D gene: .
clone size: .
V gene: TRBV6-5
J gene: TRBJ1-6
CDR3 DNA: TGTGCCAGCAGTTTACTACCGGGCTATAATTCACCCCTCCACTTT
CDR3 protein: CASSLLPGYNSPLHF

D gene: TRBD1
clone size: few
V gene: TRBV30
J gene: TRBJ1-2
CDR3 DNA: TGTGCCTGGAGTGTGAACTCCGACAGGGGGCATGGCTACACCTTC
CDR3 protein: CAWSVNSDRGHGYTF

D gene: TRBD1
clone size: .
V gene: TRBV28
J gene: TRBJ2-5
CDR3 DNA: TGTGCCAGCAGTTCGAGGGGGCGAGAGACCCAGTACTTC
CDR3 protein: CASSSRGRETQYF

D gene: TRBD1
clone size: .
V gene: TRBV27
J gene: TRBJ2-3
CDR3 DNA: TGTGCCAGCAGTTTATGGACAGGGGGGAACTTTGATACGCAGTATTTT
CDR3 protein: CASSLWTGGNFDTQYF

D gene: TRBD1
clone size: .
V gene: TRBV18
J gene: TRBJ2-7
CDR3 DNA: TGTGCCAGCTCACCAAGTGGGACAGGGGCGAGGGAGCAGTACTTC
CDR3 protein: CASSPSGTGAREQYF

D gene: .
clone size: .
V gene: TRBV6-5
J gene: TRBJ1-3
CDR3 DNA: TGTGCCAGCCACCCATCGGGGGGGGCTGGAAACACCATATATTTT
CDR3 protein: CASHPSGGAGNTIYF

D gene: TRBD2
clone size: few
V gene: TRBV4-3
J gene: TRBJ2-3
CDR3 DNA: TGCGCCAGCAGCCAAGATTACCGACTAGCGGGAGCGAAAGATACGCAGTATTTT
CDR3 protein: CASSQDYRLAGAKDTQYF

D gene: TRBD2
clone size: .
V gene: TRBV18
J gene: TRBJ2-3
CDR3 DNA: TGTGCCAGCTCACCCCCCGGGACTAGCGCCCGCACAGATACGCAGTATTTT
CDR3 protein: CASSPPGTSARTDTQYF

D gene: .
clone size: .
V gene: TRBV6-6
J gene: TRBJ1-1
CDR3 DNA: TGTGCCAGCAGTTACTCCCGGGAAGTGAACACTGAAGCTTTCTTT
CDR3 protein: CASSYSREVNTEAFF

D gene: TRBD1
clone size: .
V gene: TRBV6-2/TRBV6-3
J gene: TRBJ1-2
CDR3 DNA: TGTGCCAGCAGTTTTGGACAGGGGGCGTATGGCTACACCTTC
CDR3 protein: CASSFGQGAYGYTF

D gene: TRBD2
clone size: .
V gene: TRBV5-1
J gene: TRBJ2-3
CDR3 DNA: TGCGCCAGCAGCCGACTCTCAGCGGGGGGGGCTAGCACAGATACGCAGTATTTT
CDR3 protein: CASSRLSAGGASTDTQYF

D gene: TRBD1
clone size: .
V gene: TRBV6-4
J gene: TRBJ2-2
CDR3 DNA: TGTGCCAGCATCGCGACAGGGGAATCCGGGGAGCTGTTTTTT
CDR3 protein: CASIATGESGELFF

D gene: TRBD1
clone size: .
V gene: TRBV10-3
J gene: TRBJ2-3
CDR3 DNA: TGTGCCATCGGCCCGGGACAGGGCACAGATACGCAGTATTTT
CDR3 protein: CAIGPGQGTDTQYF

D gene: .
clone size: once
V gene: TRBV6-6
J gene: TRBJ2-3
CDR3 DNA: TGTGCCAGCAGCAGAGGCCACACAGATACGCAGTATTTT
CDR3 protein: CASSRGHTDTQYF

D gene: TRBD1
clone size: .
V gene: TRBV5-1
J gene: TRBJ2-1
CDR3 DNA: TGCGCCAGCGGCGGACAGGGCGACAATGAGCAGTTCTTC
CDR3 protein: CASGGQGDNEQFF

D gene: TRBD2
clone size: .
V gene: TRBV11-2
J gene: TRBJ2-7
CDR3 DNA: TGTGCCAGCAGCTTAATCAGCGGGAGCTACGAGCAGTACTTC
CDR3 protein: CASSLISGSYEQYF

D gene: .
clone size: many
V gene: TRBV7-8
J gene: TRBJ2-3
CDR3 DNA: TGTGCCAGCAGCCTAGGGAGACGGGGATCACACACAGATACGCAGTATTTT
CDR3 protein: CASSLGRRGSHTDTQYF

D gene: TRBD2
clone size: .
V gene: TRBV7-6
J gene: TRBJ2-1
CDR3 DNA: TGTGCCAGCAGCTTAGACCCGACTAGCGGGGGCTACAATGAGCAGTTCTTC
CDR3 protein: CASSLDPTSGGYNEQFF

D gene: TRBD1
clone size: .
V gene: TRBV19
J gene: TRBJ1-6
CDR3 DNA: TGTGCCAGCGCCGAGGGGACAGCAAATTCACCCCTCCACTTT
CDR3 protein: CASAEGTANSPLHF

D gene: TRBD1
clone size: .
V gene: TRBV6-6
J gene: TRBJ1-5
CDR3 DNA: TGTGCCAGCAGTCTCCAGGGACAGGCGGGGGCGAGCAATCAGCCCCAGCATTTT
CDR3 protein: CASSLQGQAGASNQPQHF